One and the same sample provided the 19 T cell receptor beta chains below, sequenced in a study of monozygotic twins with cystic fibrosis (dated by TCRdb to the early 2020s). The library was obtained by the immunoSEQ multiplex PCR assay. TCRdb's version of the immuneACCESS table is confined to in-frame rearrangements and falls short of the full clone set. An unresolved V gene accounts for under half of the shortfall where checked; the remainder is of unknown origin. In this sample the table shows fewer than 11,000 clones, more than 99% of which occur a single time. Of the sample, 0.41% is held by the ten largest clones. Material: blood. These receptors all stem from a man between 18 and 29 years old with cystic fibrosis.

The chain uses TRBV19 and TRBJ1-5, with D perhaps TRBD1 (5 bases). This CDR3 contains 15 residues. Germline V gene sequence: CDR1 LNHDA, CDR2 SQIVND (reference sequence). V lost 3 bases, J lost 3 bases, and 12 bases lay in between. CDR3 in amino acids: CASSMPRQPNQPQHF. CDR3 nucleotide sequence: TGTGCCAGTAGTATGCCCCGACAGCCCAATCAGCCCCAGCATTTT.

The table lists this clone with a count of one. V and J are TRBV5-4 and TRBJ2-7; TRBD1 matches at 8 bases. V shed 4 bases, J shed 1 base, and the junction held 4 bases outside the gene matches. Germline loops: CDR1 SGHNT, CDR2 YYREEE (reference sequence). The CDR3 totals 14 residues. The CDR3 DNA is TGTGCCAGCAGCAACCGGGACAGGTCCTACGAGCAGTACTTC. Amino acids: CASSNRDRSYEQYF.

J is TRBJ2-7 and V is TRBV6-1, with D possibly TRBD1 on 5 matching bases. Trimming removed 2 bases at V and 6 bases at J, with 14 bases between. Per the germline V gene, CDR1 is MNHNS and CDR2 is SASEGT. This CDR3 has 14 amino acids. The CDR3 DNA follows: TGTGCCAGCAGTGAAATCGGACACTTAGTCGAGCAGTACTTC. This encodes CASSEIGHLVEQYF.

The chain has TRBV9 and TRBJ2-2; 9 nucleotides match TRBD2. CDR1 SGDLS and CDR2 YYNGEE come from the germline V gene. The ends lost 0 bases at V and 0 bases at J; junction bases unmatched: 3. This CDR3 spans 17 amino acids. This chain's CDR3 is CASSVGGRASNTGELFF. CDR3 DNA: TGTGCCAGCAGCGTAGGCGGGAGGGCCTCGAACACCGGGGAGCTGTTTTTT.

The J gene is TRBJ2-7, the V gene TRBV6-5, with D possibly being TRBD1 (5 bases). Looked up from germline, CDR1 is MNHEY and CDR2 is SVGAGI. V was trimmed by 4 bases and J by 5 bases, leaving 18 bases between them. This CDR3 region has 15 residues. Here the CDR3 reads CASSSRPGFGHEQYF. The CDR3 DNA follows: TGTGCCAGCAGTTCAAGACCAGGGTTCGGCCACGAGCAGTACTTC.

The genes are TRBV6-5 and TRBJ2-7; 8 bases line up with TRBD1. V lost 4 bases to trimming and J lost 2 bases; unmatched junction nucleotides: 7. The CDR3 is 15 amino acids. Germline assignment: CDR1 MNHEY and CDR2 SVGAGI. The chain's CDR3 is CASSSVGDRTYEQYF. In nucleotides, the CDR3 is TGTGCCAGCAGTTCCGTAGGGGACAGGACCTACGAGCAGTACTTC.

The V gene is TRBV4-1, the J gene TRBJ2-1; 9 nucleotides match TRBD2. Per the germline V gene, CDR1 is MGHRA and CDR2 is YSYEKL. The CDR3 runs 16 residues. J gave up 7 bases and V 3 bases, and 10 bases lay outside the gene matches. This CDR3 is CASSHHPGLAGNEQFF. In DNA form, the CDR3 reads TGCGCCAGCAGCCACCATCCGGGACTAGCAGGTAATGAGCAGTTCTTC.

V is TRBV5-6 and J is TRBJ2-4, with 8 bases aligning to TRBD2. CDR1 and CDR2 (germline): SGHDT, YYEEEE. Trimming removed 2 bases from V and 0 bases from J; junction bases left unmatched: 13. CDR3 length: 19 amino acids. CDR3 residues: CASSFPGTRMYLAKNIQYF. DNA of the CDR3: TGTGCCAGCAGCTTTCCCGGGACTAGGATGTATCTAGCCAAAAACATTCAGTACTTC.

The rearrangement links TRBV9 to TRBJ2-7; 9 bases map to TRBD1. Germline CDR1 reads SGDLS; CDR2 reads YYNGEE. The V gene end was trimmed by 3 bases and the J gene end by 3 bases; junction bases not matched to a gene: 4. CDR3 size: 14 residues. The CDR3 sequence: CASSEGTGLYEQYF. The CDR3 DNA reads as TGTGCCAGCAGCGAGGGGACAGGGCTCTACGAGCAGTACTTC.

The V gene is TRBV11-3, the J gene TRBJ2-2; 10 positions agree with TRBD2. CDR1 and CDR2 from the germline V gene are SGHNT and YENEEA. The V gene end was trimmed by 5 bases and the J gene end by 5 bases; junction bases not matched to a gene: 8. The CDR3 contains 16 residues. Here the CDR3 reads CASSATVAGGTGELFF. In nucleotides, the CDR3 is TGTGCCAGCAGCGCAACCGTAGCGGGAGGTACCGGGGAGCTGTTTTTT.

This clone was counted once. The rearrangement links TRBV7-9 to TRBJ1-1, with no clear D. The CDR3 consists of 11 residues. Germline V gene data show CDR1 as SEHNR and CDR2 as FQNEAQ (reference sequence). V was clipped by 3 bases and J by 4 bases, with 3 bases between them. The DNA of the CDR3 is TGTGCCAGCAGCTTGGGCACTGAAGCTTTCTTT. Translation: CASSLGTEAFF.

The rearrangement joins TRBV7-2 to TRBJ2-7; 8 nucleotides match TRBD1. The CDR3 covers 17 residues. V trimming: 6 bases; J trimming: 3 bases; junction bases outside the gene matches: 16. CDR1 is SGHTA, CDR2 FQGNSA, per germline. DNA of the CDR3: TGTGCCAGCAGGTCTCACGCGGTAGGGGACAGGAACTACGAGCAGTACTTC. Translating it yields CASRSHAVGDRNYEQYF.

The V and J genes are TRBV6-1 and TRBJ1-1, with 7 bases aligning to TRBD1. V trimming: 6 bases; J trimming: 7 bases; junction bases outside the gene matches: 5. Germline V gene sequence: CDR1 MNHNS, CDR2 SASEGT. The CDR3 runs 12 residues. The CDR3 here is CASRNRGREAFF. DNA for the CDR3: TGTGCCAGCAGAAACAGGGGTCGTGAAGCTTTCTTT.

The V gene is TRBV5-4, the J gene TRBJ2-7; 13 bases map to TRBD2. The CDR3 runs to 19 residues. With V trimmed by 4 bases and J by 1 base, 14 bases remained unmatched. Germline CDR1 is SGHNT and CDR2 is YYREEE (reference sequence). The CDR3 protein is CASSPPGLAGSGWSYEQYF. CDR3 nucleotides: TGTGCCAGCAGCCCACCGGGACTAGCGGGAAGTGGTTGGTCCTACGAGCAGTACTTC.

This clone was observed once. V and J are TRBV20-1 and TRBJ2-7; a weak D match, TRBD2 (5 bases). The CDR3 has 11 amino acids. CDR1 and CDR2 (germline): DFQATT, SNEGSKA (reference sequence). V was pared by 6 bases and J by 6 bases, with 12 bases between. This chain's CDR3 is CSALLVSEQYF. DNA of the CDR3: TGCAGTGCCCTACTAGTTTCCGAGCAGTACTTC.

CDR3 region: CASSSKRNTGELFF. DNA of the CDR3: TGTGCCAGCAGCAGCAAGAGAAACACCGGGGAGCTGTTTTTT. The V gene is TRBV5-4, the J gene TRBJ2-2; D uncertain. V lost 4 bases, J lost 2 bases, and 9 bases lay in between. CDR3 length: 14 amino acids. Looked up from germline, CDR1 is SGHNT and CDR2 is YYREEE (reference sequence). Filled out from reference TRBV5-4 and TRBJ2-2, the complete variable domain reads ETGVTQSPTHLIKTRGQQVTLRCSSQSGHNTVSWYQQALGQGPQFIFQYYREEENGRGNFPPRFSGLQFPNYSSELNVNALELDDSALYLCASSSKRNTGELFFGEGSRLTVL.

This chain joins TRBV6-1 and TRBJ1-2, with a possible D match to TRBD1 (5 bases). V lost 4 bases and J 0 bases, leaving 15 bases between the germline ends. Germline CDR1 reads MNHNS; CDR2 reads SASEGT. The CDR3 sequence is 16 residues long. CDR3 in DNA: TGTGCCAGCAGTGCCTATTCGGGGGGTGCTAACTATGGCTACACCTTC. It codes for CASSAYSGGANYGYTF.

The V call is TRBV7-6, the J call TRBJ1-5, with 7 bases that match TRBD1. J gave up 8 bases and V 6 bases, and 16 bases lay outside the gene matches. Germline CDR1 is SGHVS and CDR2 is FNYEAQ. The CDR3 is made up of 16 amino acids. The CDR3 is CASRSNGTAGGKPQHF. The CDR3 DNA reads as TGTGCCAGCAGATCCAACGGGACAGCAGGCGGGAAGCCCCAGCATTTT.

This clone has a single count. The CDR3 protein is CASSRDRANTGELFF. Written as DNA, the CDR3 is TGTGCCAGCTCACGGGACAGAGCGAACACCGGGGAGCTGTTTTTT. The rearrangement links TRBV18 to TRBJ2-2; 7 bases map to TRBD1. This CDR3 contains 15 residues. The ends lost 4 bases at V and 0 bases at J; junction bases unmatched: 2. Germline V gene lookup returns CDR1 KGHSH and CDR2 LQKENI.